This passage covers 27 T cell receptor beta chains from one sample sequenced in a study of T-cell reconstitution after alpha-beta-depleted transplantation in children. Unique molecular identifiers were incorporated when the TCRbeta library was constructed. TCRdb re-analysed the PCR reads in MiXCR, keeping a single row per CDR3 protein. This table holds under 350,000 distinct CDR3 sequences, 9.9% found once. This specimen consisted of PBMCs from the stem cell graft donor, obtained from the stem cell graft. These receptors originate from a human donor who donated a stem cell graft to a child with SCID.

Notes on this clonotype: This may come from a read error, since a much larger clone is one base off. This rearrangement joins TRBV11-1 to TRBJ1-1; D gene ambiguous. This CDR3 is 15 amino acids long. Germline values: CDR1 SGHAT, CDR2 FQDESV (reference sequence). CDR3 sequence reads: CASSPRTRMKTEAFF. CDR3 nucleotide sequence: TGTGCCAGCAGCCCTCGGACCCGAATGAAGACTGAAGCTTTCTTT.

V gene TRBV12-3 or TRBV12-4 combines with J gene TRBJ2-1, with 8 bases that match TRBD1. This CDR3 spans 15 amino acids. Unmatched junction bases numbered 6, after V lost 2 bases and J lost 6 bases. The CDR3 region has the DNA TGTGCCAGCAGTTTAAGGCAGGGGGCAGGCAATGAGCAGTTCTTC. Encoded protein: CASSLRQGAGNEQFF.

This rearrangement joins TRBV6-1 to TRBJ2-1, with 7 bases fitting TRBD2. V gave up 0 bases and J gave up 6 bases; unmatched junction bases: 2. CDR3 length: 14 amino acids. Germline CDR1 MNHNS, CDR2 SASEGT. The chain's CDR3 is CASSEAGGGNEQFF. The CDR3 nucleotides are TGTGCCAGCAGTGAAGCGGGGGGGGGCAATGAGCAGTTCTTC.

This clonotype appeared a few times. The V and J genes are TRBV5-1 and TRBJ2-1, with TRBD1 matching over 10 bases. The germline CDR1 and CDR2 sequences are SGHRS and YFSETQ. CDR3 size: 15 residues. The ends lost 0 bases at V and 8 bases at J; junction bases unmatched: 5. CDR3 sequence reads: CASSLGGQGTHEQFF. CDR3 sequence (DNA): TGCGCCAGCAGCTTGGGGGGACAGGGGACGCATGAGCAGTTCTTC.

In this sample, this clonotype turned up a few times. The rearrangement links TRBV20-1 to TRBJ1-6; tentative D call: TRBD1 (5 bases). The germline V gene encodes CDR1 DFQATT and CDR2 SNEGSKA (reference sequence). The CDR3 totals 13 residues. Here the CDR3 DNA reads TGCAGCGCCATCGGGACCTTAAATTCACCCCTCCACTTT. Its translation: CSAIGTLNSPLHF.

The chain combines TRBV3-1 with TRBJ1-1; D is perhaps TRBD1 (5 bases). CDR3 length: 15 amino acids. CDR1 and CDR2 from the germline V gene are LGHDT and YNNKEL (reference sequence). The germline V and J ends were trimmed by 4 bases and 5 bases, with 17 bases remaining between them. CDR3 protein: CASSPQGTIETEAFF. CDR3 in DNA: TGTGCCAGCAGCCCACAAGGGACTATCGAAACTGAAGCTTTCTTT.

The CDR3 bases are TGTGCCACCCAGGGGACCGACAGCTACAATGAGCAGTTCTTC. Residues: CATQGTDSYNEQFF. V gene TRBV6-1 combines with J gene TRBJ2-1; weak D call: TRBD1 (6 bases). The germline V and J ends were trimmed by 10 bases and 3 bases, with 16 bases remaining between them. CDR1 is MNHNS and CDR2 is SASEGT in the germline V gene. This CDR3 contains 14 residues.

The chain joins TRBV27 to TRBJ2-7, with a weak D call TRBD1 (6 bases). The CDR3 runs to 14 residues. V lost 4 bases and J lost 2, with 12 bases in between. Germline lookup yields CDR1 MNHEY and CDR2 SMNVEV (reference sequence). In DNA form, the CDR3 reads TGTGCCAGCAGTTCGAACAGGGAGACCTACGAGCAGTACTTC. Its protein product is CASSSNRETYEQYF.

This clonotype was recorded many times. CDR3 sequence (DNA): TGCAGTGCCAAGCTAGGGGTGACAGATACGCAGTATTTT. Translating it yields CSAKLGVTDTQYF. The gene calls are TRBV20-1 and TRBJ2-3; TRBD1 might be the D (5 bases). CDR3 length equals 13 residues. CDR1 and CDR2 from the germline V gene are DFQATT and SNEGSKA (reference sequence). V shed 6 bases and J shed 3 bases, with 13 bases lying between them.

This rearrangement joins TRBV7-9 to TRBJ1-4; TRBD1 matches at 7 bases. V lost 5 bases and J lost 8; bases outside the gene matches: 8. Germline V gene sequence: CDR1 SEHNR, CDR2 FQNEAQ (reference sequence). The CDR3 is 14 residues long. CDR3 sequence: CASSVTTGMEKLFF. The CDR3 DNA reads as TGTGCCAGCAGCGTTACGACAGGGATGGAAAAACTGTTTTTT.

This clonotype was detected ten times or more. V and J are TRBV13 and TRBJ2-6; the D is unclear. V was clipped by 6 bases and J by 0 bases, with 3 bases between them. The CDR3 is made up of 13 amino acids. CDR1 and CDR2 from the germline V gene are PRHDT and FYEKMQ (reference sequence). CDR3 loop: CASRYSGANVLTF. As DNA, the CDR3 is TGTGCCAGCAGATACTCTGGGGCCAACGTCCTGACTTTC.

The chain uses TRBV5-1 and TRBJ2-7; perhaps TRBD2 as D (5 bases). The CDR3 runs to 14 residues. With 3 bases removed from V and 3 bases from J, the gap between germline ends came to 13 bases. Germline CDR1 reads SGHRS; CDR2 reads YFSETQ. CDR3 in amino acids: CASSSETGFYEQYF. The CDR3 bases are TGCGCCAGCAGCTCCGAGACGGGGTTCTACGAGCAGTACTTC.

This clonotype appeared many times. The rearrangement uses TRBV2 and TRBJ2-7, with 9 bases lining up with TRBD1. Germline CDR1 and CDR2: SNHLY and FYNNEI. Trimming at V came to 8 bases and at J to 4 bases, leaving 6 bases not matched to a gene. The CDR3 sequence is 13 residues long. The CDR3 loop reads CASAPQGAYEQYF. The CDR3 DNA is TGTGCCAGCGCCCCACAGGGGGCTTACGAGCAGTACTTC.

This clonotype was picked up a small number of times. This chain uses TRBV20-1 with TRBJ2-5, with a tentative D call TRBD1 (5 bases). V shed 0 bases and J shed 5 bases, with 10 bases lying between them. The CDR3 covers 13 residues. Germline loops: CDR1 DFQATT, CDR2 SNEGSKA (reference sequence). CDR3 sequence: CSARDSGLETQYF. The CDR3 bases are TGCAGTGCTAGAGATTCAGGGTTGGAGACCCAGTACTTC.

The CDR3 bases are TGTGCCAGCAGTTTCGACAGGATTAGCAATCAGCCCCAGCATTTT. Translating gives CASSFDRISNQPQHF. The rearrangement uses TRBV12-3 or TRBV12-4 and TRBJ1-5; TRBD1 is a possible D gene (6 bases). The CDR3 sequence is 15 residues long. V was shortened by 3 bases and J by 0 bases, with 9 bases between the two germline ends.

The chain uses TRBV14 and TRBJ1-3; D unresolved. Trimming pared 2 bases from V and 2 bases from J, leaving 4 bases between. CDR1 and CDR2 from the germline V gene are SGHDN and FVKESK. This CDR3 contains 13 residues. The CDR3 nucleotides read TGTGCCAGCAGCCAAAGAACTGGAAACACCATATATTTT. The encoded protein is CASSQRTGNTIYF.

The chain employs TRBV5-6 and TRBJ2-1, with 13 nucleotides matching TRBD2. The CDR3 consists of 15 residues. Germline-derived CDR1 and CDR2 are SGHDT and YYEEEE. J gave up 12 bases and V 4 bases, and 10 bases lay outside the gene matches. The CDR3: CASSPQLAGGTRQFF. The CDR3 bases are TGTGCCAGCAGCCCCCAACTAGCGGGGGGGACGCGGCAGTTCTTC.

The chain joins TRBV4-2 to TRBJ2-4; 9 bases are a match to TRBD2. The CDR3 is 17 residues long. From germline, CDR1 is LGHNA and CDR2 YNFKEQ. V dropped 3 bases and J dropped 5; count of bases not matched to a gene: 11. For the CDR3, the DNA is TGTGCCAGCAGCCATCAAGCGGGGGGAAACTTGCAAAACATTCAGTACTTC. Its translation is CASSHQAGGNLQNIQYF.

This clonotype was recorded a few times. The chain combines TRBV7-9 with TRBJ2-1; possibly TRBD1 or TRBD2 for D (5 bases each). The CDR3 runs 16 residues. Looked up from germline, CDR1 is SEHNR and CDR2 is FQNEAQ (reference sequence). Between the trimmed V and J ends, which lost 1 base and 1 base, there was a span of 11 bases. The CDR3 loop reads CASSLEGPISYNEQFF. The CDR3 DNA reads TGTGCCAGCAGCTTAGAGGGACCAATTTCCTACAATGAGCAGTTCTTC.

This clonotype was seen ten or more times. V is TRBV20-1 and J is TRBJ1-4; D ambiguous. V gave up 5 bases and J gave up 5 bases, with 12 bases separating them. Germline loops: CDR1 DFQATT, CDR2 SNEGSKA (reference sequence). This CDR3 has 13 residues. In DNA form, the CDR3 reads TGCAGTGCTTTATTGCGGGTCAATGAAAAACTGTTTTTT. Its translation: CSALLRVNEKLFF.

The rearrangement links TRBV7-9 to TRBJ2-3; D is ambiguous. The V end was cut by 4 bases, the J end by 3 bases, with 11 bases between. The germline CDR1 and CDR2 sequences are SEHNR and FQNEAQ (reference sequence). CDR3 length: 14 amino acids. CDR3 DNA sequence: TGTGCCAGCAGCTCCAGACCCGAGACAGATACGCAGTATTTT. Translation: CASSSRPETDTQYF.

This clonotype showed up many times. The rearrangement joins TRBV5-1 to TRBJ2-5, with D unclear. This CDR3 spans 14 amino acids. Trimming removed 4 bases at V and 2 bases at J, with 12 bases between. Germline CDR1 and CDR2: SGHRS and YFSETQ. CDR3 bases: TGCGCCAGCAGCCCGGCGGCAGGTCAAGAGACCCAGTACTTC. Its translation: CASSPAAGQETQYF.

This clonotype was counted at least ten times. This chain uses TRBV20-1 with TRBJ2-5; 9 nucleotides line up with TRBD2. Germline CDR1 DFQATT, CDR2 SNEGSKA (reference sequence). V shed 0 bases and J 5 bases; nucleotides not matched to a gene: 10. The CDR3 has 16 residues. The CDR3 DNA sequence: TGCAGTGCTAGAGATGTTTTGGCGGGGGGGCGGGAGACCCAGTACTTC. It codes for CSARDVLAGGRETQYF.

The rearrangement uses TRBV18 and TRBJ2-5; 7 bases match TRBD1. The CDR3 contains 14 residues. Germline-derived CDR1 and CDR2 are KGHSH and LQKENI. V lost 6 bases to trimming and J lost 5 bases; unmatched junction nucleotides: 9. This CDR3 is CASSHRGRRETQYF. The CDR3 region has the DNA TGTGCCAGCTCGCACAGGGGCCGACGGGAGACCCAGTACTTC.

The chain joins TRBV11-2 to TRBJ2-6; 8 nucleotides agree with TRBD1. Trimming at V came to 5 bases and at J to 2 bases, leaving 2 bases not matched to a gene. This CDR3 comprises 15 residues. CDR1 SGHAT and CDR2 FQNNGV come from the germline V gene. In DNA form, the CDR3 reads TGTGCCAGCAGCGTGGACAGGGCTGGGGCCAACGTCCTGACTTTC. Protein sequence: CASSVDRAGANVLTF.

The genes are TRBV7-2 and TRBJ1-5; perhaps TRBD1 as D (5 bases). Germline-derived CDR1 and CDR2 are SGHTA and FQGNSA. V gave up 6 bases and J gave up 1 base, with 10 bases separating them. The length of the CDR3 is 14 residues. The CDR3 DNA reads as TGTGCCAGCAGTACCCGGGACAGCAATCAGCCCCAGCATTTT. Its translation is CASSTRDSNQPQHF.

This clonotype showed up just a few times. The chain carries TRBV5-1 and TRBJ2-5, with D possibly matching TRBD1 (5 bases). The CDR3 spans 18 residues. Deletions cut 4 bases from V and 0 bases from J, with 22 bases between. Germline V CDR1 and CDR2: SGHRS, YFSETQ. Here the CDR3 DNA reads TGCGCCAGCAGCGTCCGCCCCCTTCAGACAGCCTACCAAGAGACCCAGTACTTC. Its protein product is CASSVRPLQTAYQETQYF. Complete variable domain (other parts from reference TRBV5-1 and TRBJ2-5): KAGVTQTPRYLIKTRGQQVTLSCSPISGHRSVSWYQQTPGQGLQFLFEYFSETQRNKGNFPGRFSGRQFSNSRSEMNVSTLELGDSALYLCASSVRPLQTAYQETQYFGPGTRLLVL.